The next 17 T cell receptor beta chains were all read from a single sample in a study of blood T cells in healthy people across ages. For the second PCR, which ran for about 6 to 12 cycles, a sample-barcoded 5' primer and a J-beta primer mix were used. TCRdb recomputed calls from the 5' RACE reads with MiXCR, one row per CDR3 protein. This table has over 700,000 distinct CDR3 sequences, 53% appearing once. Source material: blood. Every receptor here comes from a man older than 75 in good health.

The J gene is TRBJ1-1, the V gene TRBV5-1; 12 positions match TRBD1. V shed 0 bases and J 3 bases; nucleotides not matched to a gene: 0. CDR1 and CDR2 from the germline V gene are SGHRS and YFSETQ. The CDR3 is 15 residues long. The CDR3 sequence is CASSLGDRGHTEAFF. As DNA, the CDR3 is TGCGCCAGCAGCTTGGGGGACAGGGGGCACACTGAAGCTTTCTTT.

The chain links TRBV6-5 to TRBJ2-3, with D possibly TRBD1 on 6 matching bases. Germline V lookup: CDR1 MNHEY, CDR2 SVGAGI. V was cut by 0 bases and J by 7 bases, with 17 bases left in between. This CDR3 spans 16 amino acids. CDR3 DNA sequence: TGTGCCAGCAGTTACTCGCAGGGGAACGCGGGCAATACGCAGTATTTT. It yields the protein CASSYSQGNAGNTQYF.

V and J are TRBV6-5 and TRBJ1-2, with 12 bases matching TRBD1. Germline values: CDR1 MNHEY, CDR2 SVGAGI. V was clipped by 0 bases and J by 10 bases; unmatched bases: 9. This CDR3 contains 16 residues. CDR3 DNA: TGTGCCAGCAGTTACTCGGGACAGGGGGCTACATTCACCTACACCTTC. Translated, it gives CASSYSGQGATFTYTF.

J is TRBJ1-4 and V is TRBV12-3 or TRBV12-4, with D possibly matching TRBD1 (5 bases). Trimming stripped 10 bases from V and 7 bases from J, with 13 bases between. CDR3 length: 12 residues. CDR3 amino acids: CATSWGLEKLFF. Written as DNA, the CDR3 is TGTGCCACCTCGTGGGGCCTTGAAAAACTGTTTTTT.

In this sample, this clonotype turned up a few times. The chain is built from TRBV14 and TRBJ2-1; D unresolved. With 4 bases removed from V and 7 bases from J, the gap between germline ends came to 11 bases. The CDR3 covers 13 residues. Germline V gives CDR1 SGHDN, CDR2 FVKESK. CDR3 sequence: CASSPWGSNEQFF. The CDR3 coding sequence is TGTGCCAGCAGCCCTTGGGGTTCGAATGAGCAGTTCTTC.

In its sample, this clonotype was seen a few times. The chain employs TRBV28 and TRBJ1-2, with D possibly matching TRBD1 (6 bases). Germline loops: CDR1 MDHEN, CDR2 SYDVKM. With 2 bases removed from V and 6 bases from J, the gap between germline ends came to 13 bases. The CDR3 covers 14 residues. The CDR3 DNA reads as TGTGCCAGCAGTTTACAACAGGGTTCCCATGGCTACACCTTC. Amino acid sequence: CASSLQQGSHGYTF.

This rearrangement joins TRBV7-2 to TRBJ1-4; a weak D match, TRBD1 (5 bases). The CDR3 covers 12 residues. The V gene lost 5 bases and the J gene lost 15 bases, with 16 bases spanning the gap. The germline V gene has CDR1 SGHTA and CDR2 FQGNSA. As DNA, the CDR3 is TGTGCCAGCAGCCCCGCGGGGGATGTTGTGTTTTTT. Protein sequence: CASSPAGDVVFF.

This clonotype appeared a few times. V usage is TRBV3-1 and J usage is TRBJ2-7, with 7 bases fitting TRBD2. In germline, CDR1 is LGHDT, CDR2 YNNKEL (reference sequence). V shed 5 bases and J 6 bases; nucleotides not matched to a gene: 10. The CDR3 sequence is 14 residues long. CDR3: CASSAAAGRIEQYF. Here the CDR3 DNA reads TGTGCCAGCAGCGCCGCAGCGGGACGAATCGAGCAGTACTTC.

V is TRBV4-2 and J is TRBJ2-7; 9 bases map to TRBD1. With 4 bases clipped from V and 8 bases from J, the junction kept 15 bases outside the gene matches. The CDR3 is made up of 16 amino acids. The V gene's germline CDR1 is LGHNA and CDR2 YNFKEQ. CDR3 in DNA: TGTGCCAGCAGCCGAGATGGGGGGACAGGGATGTCTAAGCAGTACTTC. Its translation: CASSRDGGTGMSKQYF.

For this clonotype: One end of the junction varies from germline; a read error may be responsible. J is TRBJ1-2 and V is TRBV5-1, with D perhaps matching TRBD1 (5 bases). The CDR3 is made up of 15 amino acids. CDR1 and CDR2 from the germline V gene are SGHRS and YFSETQ. The DNA of the CDR3 is TGCGCCAGCGGCTTGGGGTCCAACGGGGGGTATGGCTACACCTTC. Its translation: CASGLGSNGGYGYTF.

The chain recombines TRBV27 with TRBJ2-7, with 8 bases lining up with TRBD2. CDR1 is MNHEY, CDR2 SMNVEV, per germline (reference sequence). CDR3 length equals 16 residues. Trimming took 2 bases from V and 0 from J; bases not matched to a gene: 6. Here the CDR3 reads CASSLRAGAFSYEQYF. The CDR3 region has the DNA TGTGCCAGCAGTTTACGAGCGGGAGCCTTCTCCTACGAGCAGTACTTC.

The rearrangement joins TRBV21-1 to TRBJ2-7; whether TRBD1, the table's D call, matches the DNA was not checked. TRBV21-1 is marked as a pseudogene. The CDR3 covers 17 residues. The CDR3 region is CASSIFMGTGVGYEQYF. As DNA, the CDR3 is TGTGCCAGCAGCATCTTTATGGGGACAGGGGTTGGCTACGAGCAGTACTTC.

V usage is TRBV27 and J usage is TRBJ2-2, with unresolved D. Germline V CDR1 and CDR2: MNHEY, SMNVEV (reference sequence). V lost 3 bases, J lost 8 bases, and 7 bases lay in between. The CDR3 runs 12 residues. In DNA, the CDR3 is TGTGCCAGCAGTTTCTCCCGGGGGGAGCTGTTTTTT. This sequence encodes CASSFSRGELFF.

V is TRBV5-1 and J is TRBJ1-5; TRBD1 is a possible D gene (6 bases). Trimming stripped 3 bases from V and 0 bases from J, with 19 bases between. The CDR3 covers 18 residues. Germline lookup yields CDR1 SGHRS and CDR2 YFSETQ. CDR3 in amino acids: CASSSRRNRAHSNQPQHF. The DNA for the CDR3 is TGCGCCAGCAGCTCTCGACGGAACAGGGCTCATAGCAATCAGCCCCAGCATTTT. The full variable domain, its missing parts supplied by reference TRBV5-1 and TRBJ1-5, is KAGVTQTPRYLIKTRGQQVTLSCSPISGHRSVSWYQQTPGQGLQFLFEYFSETQRNKGNFPGRFSGRQFSNSRSEMNVSTLELGDSALYLCASSSRRNRAHSNQPQHFGDGTRLSIL.

The V call is TRBV24-1, the J call TRBJ2-1, with 7 nucleotides matching TRBD1. Matching the DNA end better, TRBJ2-7 makes the J call doubtful. The CDR3 extends over 15 amino acids. Per germline, CDR1 KGHDR and CDR2 SFDVKD. The chain's CDR3 is CATSGDDRAPYEQYF. The CDR3, as DNA: TGTGCCACCAGTGGCGACGACAGGGCCCCCTACGAGCAGTACTTC.

This clonotype was seen only a few times. The junction does not match germline at one end; this may be a read error. The chain recombines TRBV10-3 with TRBJ1-1, with TRBD1 matching 7 bases. This CDR3 contains 19 residues. Per the germline V gene, CDR1 is ENHRY and CDR2 is SYGVKD. The CDR3 DNA reads TGTGCTATCAGTGAGTTAGCGGGCCGGGGGACAGAACAGAACACTGAAGCTTTCTTT. It is translated as CAISELAGRGTEQNTEAFF.

The chain has TRBV29-1 and TRBJ2-7; no reliable D call. Trimming took off 7 bases at V and 2 bases at J, with 15 bases between the two ends. The CDR3 totals 13 residues. Germline assignment: CDR1 SQVTM and CDR2 ANQGSEA. CDR3 residues: CSALTTSTYEQYF. Here the CDR3 DNA reads TGCAGCGCCTTAACAACTTCTACCTACGAGCAGTACTTC.